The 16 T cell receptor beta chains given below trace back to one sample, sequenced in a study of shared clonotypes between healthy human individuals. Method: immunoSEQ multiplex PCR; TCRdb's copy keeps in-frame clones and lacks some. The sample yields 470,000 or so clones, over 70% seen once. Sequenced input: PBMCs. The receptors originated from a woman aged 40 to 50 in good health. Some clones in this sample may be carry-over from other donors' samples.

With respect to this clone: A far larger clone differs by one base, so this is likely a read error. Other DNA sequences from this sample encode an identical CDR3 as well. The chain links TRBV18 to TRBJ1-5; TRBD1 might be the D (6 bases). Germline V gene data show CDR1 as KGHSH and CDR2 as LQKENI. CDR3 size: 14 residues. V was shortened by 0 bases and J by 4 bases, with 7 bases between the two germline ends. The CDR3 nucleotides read TGTGCCAGCTCACCACCAGGGGGGAATCAGCCCCAGCATTTT. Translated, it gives CASSPPGGNQPQHF.

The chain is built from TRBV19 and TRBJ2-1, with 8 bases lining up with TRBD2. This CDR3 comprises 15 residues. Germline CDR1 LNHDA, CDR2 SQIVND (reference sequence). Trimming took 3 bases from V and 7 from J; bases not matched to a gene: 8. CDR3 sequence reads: CASSIYSGIKNEQFF. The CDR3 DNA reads TGTGCCAGTAGTATTTATAGCGGGATTAAAAATGAGCAGTTCTTC. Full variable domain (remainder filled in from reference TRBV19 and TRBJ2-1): DGGITQSPKYLFRKEGQNVTLSCEQNLNHDAMYWYRQDPGQGLRLIYYSQIVNDFQKGDIAEGYSVSREKKESFPLTVTSAQKNPTAFYLCASSIYSGIKNEQFFGPGTRLTVL.

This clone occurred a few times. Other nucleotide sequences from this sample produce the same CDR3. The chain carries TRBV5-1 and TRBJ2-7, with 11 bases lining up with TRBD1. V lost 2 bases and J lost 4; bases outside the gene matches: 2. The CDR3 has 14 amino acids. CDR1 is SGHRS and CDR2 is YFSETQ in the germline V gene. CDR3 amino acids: CASSLGDRGYEQYF. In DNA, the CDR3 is TGCGCCAGCAGCTTAGGGGACAGGGGGTACGAGCAGTACTTC.

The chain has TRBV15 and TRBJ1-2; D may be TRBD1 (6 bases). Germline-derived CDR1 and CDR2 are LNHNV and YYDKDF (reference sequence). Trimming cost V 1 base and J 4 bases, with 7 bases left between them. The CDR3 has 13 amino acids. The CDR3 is CATSRGTVYGYTF. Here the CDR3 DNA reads TGTGCCACCAGCAGAGGGACAGTCTATGGCTACACCTTC.

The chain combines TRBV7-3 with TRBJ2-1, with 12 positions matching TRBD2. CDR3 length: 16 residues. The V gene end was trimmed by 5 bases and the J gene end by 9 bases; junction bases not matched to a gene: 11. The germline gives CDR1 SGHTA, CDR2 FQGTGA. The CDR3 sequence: CASSPGLAGGWGEQFF. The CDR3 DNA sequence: TGTGCCAGCAGCCCGGGGCTAGCGGGAGGGTGGGGTGAGCAGTTCTTC. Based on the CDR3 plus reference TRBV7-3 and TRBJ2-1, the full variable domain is GAGVSQTPSNKVTEKGKYVELRCDPISGHTALYWYRQSLGQGPEFLIYFQGTGAADDSGLPNDRFFAVRPEGSVSTLKIQRTERGDSAVYLCASSPGLAGGWGEQFFGPGTRLTVL.

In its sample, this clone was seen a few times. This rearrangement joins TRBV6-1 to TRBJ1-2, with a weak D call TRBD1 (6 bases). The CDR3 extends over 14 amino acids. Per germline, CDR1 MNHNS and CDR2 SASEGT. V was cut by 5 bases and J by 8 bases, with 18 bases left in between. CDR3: CASSWTDKDGGYTF. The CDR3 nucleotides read TGTGCCAGCAGTTGGACAGATAAGGACGGGGGCTACACCTTC.

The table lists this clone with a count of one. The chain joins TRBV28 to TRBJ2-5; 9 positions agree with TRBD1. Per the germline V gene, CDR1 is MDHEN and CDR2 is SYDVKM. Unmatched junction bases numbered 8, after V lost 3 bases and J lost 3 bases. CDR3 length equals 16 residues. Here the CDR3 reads CASSFFFRDREETQYF. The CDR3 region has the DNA TGTGCCAGCAGTTTCTTTTTTAGGGACAGGGAAGAGACCCAGTACTTC.

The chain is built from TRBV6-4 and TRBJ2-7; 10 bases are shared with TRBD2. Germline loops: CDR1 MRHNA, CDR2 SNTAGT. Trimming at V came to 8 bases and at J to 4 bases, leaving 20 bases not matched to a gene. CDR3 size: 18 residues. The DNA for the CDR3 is TGTGCCAGCGGTGGACTAGCGGTTATCCCAACTCGGGGGTACGAGCAGTACTTC. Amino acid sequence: CASGGLAVIPTRGYEQYF.

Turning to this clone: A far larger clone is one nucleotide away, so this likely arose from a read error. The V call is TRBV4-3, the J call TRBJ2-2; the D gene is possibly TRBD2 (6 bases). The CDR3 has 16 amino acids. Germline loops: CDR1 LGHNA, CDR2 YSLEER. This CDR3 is CASSQEAGPNTEELFF. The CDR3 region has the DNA TGCGCCAGCAGCCAAGAAGCGGGCCCGAACACCGAGGAGCTGTTTTTT.

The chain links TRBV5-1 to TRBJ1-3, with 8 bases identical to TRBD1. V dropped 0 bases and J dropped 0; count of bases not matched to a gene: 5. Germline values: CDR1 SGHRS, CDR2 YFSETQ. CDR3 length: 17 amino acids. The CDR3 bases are TGCGCCAGCAGCTTGGAGGGGACAGGCCCCTCTGGAAACACCATATATTTT. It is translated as CASSLEGTGPSGNTIYF.

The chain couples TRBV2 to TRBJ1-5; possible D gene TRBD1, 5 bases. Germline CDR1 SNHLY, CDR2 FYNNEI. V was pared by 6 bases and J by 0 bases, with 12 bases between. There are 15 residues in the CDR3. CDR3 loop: CASRTGGNSNQPQHF. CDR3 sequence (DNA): TGTGCCAGCAGAACCGGGGGTAATAGCAATCAGCCCCAGCATTTT.

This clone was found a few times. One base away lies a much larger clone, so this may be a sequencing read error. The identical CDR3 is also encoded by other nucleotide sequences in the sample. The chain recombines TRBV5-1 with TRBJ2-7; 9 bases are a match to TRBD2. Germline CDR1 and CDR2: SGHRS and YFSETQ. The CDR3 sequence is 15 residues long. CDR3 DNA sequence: TGTGCCAGCAGCTCCGGACTAGCGTTATCCTACGAGCAGTACTTC. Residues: CASSSGLALSYEQYF.

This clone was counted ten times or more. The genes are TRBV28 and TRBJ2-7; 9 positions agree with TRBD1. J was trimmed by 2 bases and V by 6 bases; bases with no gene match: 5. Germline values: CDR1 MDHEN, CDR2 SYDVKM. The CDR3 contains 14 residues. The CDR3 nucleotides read TGTGCCAGCAGAGCAAGGACAGGGGCCTACGAGCAGTACTTC. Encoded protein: CASRARTGAYEQYF.

The CDR3 sequence: CASSDRGGYEQYF. CDR3 DNA sequence: TGTGCCAGCTCGGACAGAGGTGGCTACGAGCAGTACTTC. The gene calls are TRBV18 and TRBJ2-7; TRBD1 is a possible D gene (6 bases). The CDR3 is made up of 13 amino acids. Germline-derived CDR1 and CDR2 are KGHSH and LQKENI. V was clipped by 6 bases and J by 3 bases, with 12 bases between them.

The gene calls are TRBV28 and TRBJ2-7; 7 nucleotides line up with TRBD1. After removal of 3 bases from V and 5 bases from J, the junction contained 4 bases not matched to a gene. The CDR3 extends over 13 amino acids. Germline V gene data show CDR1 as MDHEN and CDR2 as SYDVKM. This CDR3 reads CASSLGQFNEQYF. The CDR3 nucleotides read TGTGCCAGCAGTTTGGGACAGTTTAACGAGCAGTACTTC.

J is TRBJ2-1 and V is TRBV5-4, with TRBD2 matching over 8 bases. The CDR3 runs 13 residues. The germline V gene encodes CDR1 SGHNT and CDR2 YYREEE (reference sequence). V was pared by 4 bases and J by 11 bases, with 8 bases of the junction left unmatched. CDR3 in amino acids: CASSNYGLAKQFF. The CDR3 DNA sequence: TGTGCCAGCAGCAACTACGGACTAGCAAAGCAGTTCTTC.